This T cell receptor (beta chain) stems from a study of cytomegalovirus exposure and HLA in healthy donors. This clone was seen once. The CDR3 consists of 11 residues. V was trimmed by 6 bases and J by 6 bases, leaving 7 bases between them. Germline lookup yields CDR1 MNHEY and CDR2 SVGAGI. The data were produced by immunoSEQ multiplex PCR, yet TCRdb's version contains in-frame clones alone and is incomplete. This table has about 160,000 clones, more than 75% appearing once. This receptor was obtained from a man between 18 and 35 years old in good health and CMV-seronegative. Sequencing input: PBMCs. The V call is TRBV6-5, the J call TRBJ2-3; D is perhaps TRBD2 (5 bases). The CDR3 sequence: CASRGLDTQYF. CDR3 in DNA: TGTGCCAGCAGAGGACTCGATACGCAGTATTTT.